This T cell receptor beta chain derives from a study of OX40 agonist ivuxolimab in advanced cancers. Points from the study as a whole: Averaged across samples, CD8+ T cells carried more expanded clones than CD4+ did.

Trimming pared 5 bases from V and 4 bases from J, leaving 15 bases between. The CDR3 sequence is 14 residues long. Germline V gene lookup returns CDR1 SEHNR and CDR2 FQNEAQ (reference sequence). Comments on this clone: The antigen is not known.

The repertoire was sequenced with immunoSEQ multiplex PCR; TCRdb's copy has only in-frame clones and lacks some. The data contain 65,000 to 85,000 clones, roughly 91% of them seen just once; the ten biggest clones take up 14%. The rearrangement uses TRBV7-9 and TRBJ2-7; maybe TRBD1 (6 bases). This TCR was sampled from an adult with an advanced solid tumor such as melanoma, head and neck, liver or kidney cancer. The source material was CD4+ or CD8+ T cells sorted from blood, sampled in a trial of the OX40 agonist ivuxolimab. Here the CDR3 reads CASSARGTGYEQYF. For the CDR3, the DNA is TGTGCCAGCAGCGCCAGGGGCACCGGATACGAGCAGTACTTC.